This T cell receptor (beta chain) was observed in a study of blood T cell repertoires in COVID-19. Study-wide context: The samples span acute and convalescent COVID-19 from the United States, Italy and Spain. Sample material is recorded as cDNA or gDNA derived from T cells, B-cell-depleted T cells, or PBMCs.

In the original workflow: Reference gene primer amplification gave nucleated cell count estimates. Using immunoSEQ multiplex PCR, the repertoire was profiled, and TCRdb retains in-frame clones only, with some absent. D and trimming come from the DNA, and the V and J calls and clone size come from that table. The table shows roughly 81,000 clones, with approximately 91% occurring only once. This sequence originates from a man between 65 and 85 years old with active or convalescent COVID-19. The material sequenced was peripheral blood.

CDR3 in amino acids: CASSLVAGIYEFF. For the CDR3, the DNA is TGTGCCAGCAGCTTAGTGGCAGGGATTTATGAGTTCTTC. The chain couples TRBV7-2 to TRBJ2-1, with a possible D match to TRBD1 (5 bases). The CDR3 sequence is 13 residues long. CDR1 and CDR2 (germline): SGHTA, FQGNSA. V was cut by 1 base and J by 14 bases, with 15 bases left in between.